This TCR beta chain comes out of a study of CD4 T cells in relation to SARS-CoV-2 and coronaviruses. The wider study: After roughly 11 days of antigen culture, PBMC TCR beta CDR3s were sequenced.

The unexposed donors gave CD4+ T cells in about 2011-2018, prior to COVID-19. Isolation of CD4+ T cells took place after about 10 days in culture. As cell numbers allowed, unexposed-donor CD4+ T cells faced SARS-CoV-2 S/N and four cold-coronavirus spikes. As for this clone: Its antigen remains unknown.

The assay was immunoSEQ multiplex PCR, and TCRdb's table has in-frame clones only and misses some. Of about 29,000 clones listed, about 75% are singletons. Germline V gene data show CDR1 as LNHDA and CDR2 as SQIVND (reference sequence). Trimming removed 0 bases from V and 2 bases from J, with 11 bases in between. The CDR3 extends over 16 amino acids. The chain employs TRBV19 and TRBJ1-5, with D unresolved. Sequenced material: CD4+ T cells from PBMCs, cultured in vitro. The receptor's source is a human donor in good health. In DNA form, the CDR3 reads TGTGCCAGTAGTATAGACGGGGTGGAGGGCAATCAGCCCCAGCATTTT. Protein sequence: CASSIDGVEGNQPQHF.